The text below deals with one T cell receptor (beta chain). Its antigen is undetermined. Clones were sequenced by immunoSEQ multiplex PCR, and TCRdb holds only the in-frame ones, with some missing. The table lists about 13,000 clones, 80% to 90% of them singletons. These data are taken from a study of T cell repertoires in ileal Crohn's disease. Study in general: M6 samples are neoterminal ileum biopsies from postoperative colonoscopy. The study, taken as a whole, reports: Sorted CD8 T cells held more high-frequency clones than CD4.

The CDR3 is 15 residues long. With 4 bases removed from V and 8 bases from J, the gap between germline ends came to 15 bases. Germline CDR1 and CDR2: MNHNS and SASEGT. Time point meaning: neoterminal ileum biopsy at postoperative endoscopy, about 6 months after surgery. This receptor was identified in an adult with Crohn's disease. Sample: ileal tissue. The rearrangement joins TRBV6-1 to TRBJ1-6; maybe TRBD1 (5 bases). The DNA of the CDR3 is TGTGCCAGCAGTGCGACATCGCAGGGTGATTCACCCCTCCACTTT. Encoded protein: CASSATSQGDSPLHF.